These T cell receptor beta chains were read from a single sample in a study of T cells after posttransplantation cyclophosphamide. Assay: immunoSEQ multiplex PCR; the TCRdb copy retains only in-frame clones and omits some. The sample includes roughly 16,000 clones, none of them occurring once. The sample was PBMCs, taken after allogeneic stem cell transplant with posttransplant cyclophosphamide. The receptors stem from a female patient in her 30s who received an allogeneic stem cell transplant from a related donor, was CMV-positive, and had no GVHD. Some of the T cells might come from the graft donor. Each CDR3 is given with its conserved first and last residue. The D gene is left open where the match is weak. Not all rows give a size; the values are once, few, many and, for expanded clones, a class.

D gene: -
clone size: many
J gene: TRBJ2-7
V gene: TRBV18
CDR3 protein: CASSAGGRYEQYF
CDR3 DNA: TGTGCCAGCTCCGCGGGCGGGCGCTACGAGCAGTACTTC

D gene: TRBD2
clone size: many
J gene: TRBJ2-7
V gene: TRBV9
CDR3 protein: CASSVNPGTSAYEQYF
CDR3 DNA: TGTGCCAGCAGCGTCAACCCCGGGACTAGCGCCTACGAGCAGTACTTC

D gene: TRBD1
clone size: many
J gene: TRBJ2-7
V gene: TRBV6-1
CDR3 protein: CASSPRQGAREQYF
CDR3 DNA: TGTGCCAGCAGTCCCCGGCAGGGGGCGAGGGAGCAGTACTTC

D gene: -
clone size: many
J gene: TRBJ2-5
V gene: TRBV18
CDR3 protein: CASSPPSTETQYF
CDR3 DNA: TGTGCCAGCTCACCACCTAGCACGGAGACCCAGTACTTC

D gene: TRBD1
clone size: many
J gene: TRBJ2-5
V gene: TRBV6-5
CDR3 protein: CASSGTGEKQYF
CDR3 DNA: TGTGCCAGCAGTGGGACAGGGGAAAAGCAGTACTTC

D gene: -
clone size: many
J gene: TRBJ2-5
V gene: TRBV9
CDR3 protein: CASSARGETQYF
CDR3 DNA: TGTGCCAGCAGCGCAAGGGGGGAGACCCAGTACTTC

D gene: TRBD2
clone size: many
J gene: TRBJ2-2
V gene: TRBV7-2
CDR3 protein: CASKTSGSGTGELFF
CDR3 DNA: TGTGCCAGCAAGACTAGCGGGAGTGGCACCGGGGAGCTGTTTTTT

D gene: TRBD1
clone size: many
J gene: TRBJ2-1
V gene: TRBV5-4
CDR3 protein: CASSLARGQGHYNEQFF
CDR3 DNA: TGTGCCAGCAGCTTGGCTAGGGGGCAGGGGCATTACAATGAGCAGTTCTTC

D gene: TRBD1
clone size: many
J gene: TRBJ1-2
V gene: TRBV4-1
CDR3 protein: CASSHYRGRLYGYTF
CDR3 DNA: TGCGCCAGCAGCCACTACAGGGGCCGTCTCTATGGCTACACCTTC

D gene: TRBD1
clone size: many
J gene: TRBJ2-3
V gene: TRBV28
CDR3 protein: CASSLTGLTDTQYF
CDR3 DNA: TGTGCCAGCAGTTTGACAGGGTTGACAGATACGCAGTATTTT

D gene: -
clone size: few
J gene: TRBJ2-7
V gene: TRBV27
CDR3 protein: CASSLRQGIHEQYF
CDR3 DNA: TGTGCCAGCAGTTTACGGCAGGGGATACACGAGCAGTACTTC

D gene: TRBD1
clone size: many
J gene: TRBJ2-5
V gene: TRBV7-8
CDR3 protein: CASSLWPRQGAPGGETQYF
CDR3 DNA: TGTGCCAGCAGCTTGTGGCCCCGACAGGGGGCCCCAGGGGGAGAGACCCAGTACTTC

D gene: TRBD2
clone size: many
J gene: TRBJ2-6
V gene: TRBV30
CDR3 protein: CALGLAASSGANVLTF
CDR3 DNA: TGTGCCCTAGGACTAGCCGCCTCCTCTGGGGCCAACGTCCTGACTTTC

D gene: -
clone size: many
J gene: TRBJ2-5
V gene: TRBV19
CDR3 protein: CASSTSTRQETQYF
CDR3 DNA: TGTGCCAGTAGTACTTCGACACGTCAAGAGACCCAGTACTTC

D gene: -
clone size: many
J gene: TRBJ2-7
V gene: TRBV5-4
CDR3 protein: CASSTERTARQYF
CDR3 DNA: TGTGCCAGCAGTACAGAAAGGACAGCGAGGCAGTACTTC

D gene: -
clone size: many
J gene: TRBJ2-7
V gene: TRBV30
CDR3 protein: CAWCPGGSSYEQYF
CDR3 DNA: TGTGCCTGGTGCCCAGGAGGCAGCTCCTACGAGCAGTACTTC

D gene: -
clone size: many
J gene: TRBJ2-5
V gene: TRBV27
CDR3 protein: CARQGYKTQYF
CDR3 DNA: TGTGCCAGACAGGGCTATAAGACCCAGTACTTC

D gene: TRBD1
clone size: many
J gene: TRBJ1-6
V gene: TRBV19
CDR3 protein: CASSTRQGVSPLHF
CDR3 DNA: TGTGCCAGTAGTACCCGACAGGGTGTTTCACCCCTCCACTTT

D gene: -
clone size: medium-sized
J gene: TRBJ1-1
V gene: TRBV19
CDR3 protein: CASSRQVTNTEAFF
CDR3 DNA: TGTGCCAGTAGCCGACAGGTAACGAACACTGAAGCTTTCTTT

D gene: -
clone size: many
J gene: TRBJ1-2
V gene: TRBV4-1
CDR3 protein: CASSQDDGNWYGYTF
CDR3 DNA: TGCGCCAGCAGCCAAGACGACGGGAATTGGTATGGCTACACCTTC

D gene: -
clone size: many
J gene: TRBJ2-5
V gene: TRBV7-2
CDR3 protein: CASSSGTRQETQYF
CDR3 DNA: TGTGCCAGCAGCTCCGGGACTCGACAAGAGACCCAGTACTTC

D gene: -
clone size: many
J gene: TRBJ2-7
V gene: TRBV9
CDR3 protein: CASSVRESSYEQYF
CDR3 DNA: TGTGCCAGCAGCGTTCGAGAGAGCTCCTACGAGCAGTACTTC

D gene: -
clone size: many
J gene: TRBJ1-5
V gene: TRBV9
CDR3 protein: CASSVGGGNSNQPQHF
CDR3 DNA: TGTGCCAGCAGCGTAGGGGGGGGAAATAGCAATCAGCCCCAGCATTTT

D gene: -
clone size: many
J gene: TRBJ1-3
V gene: TRBV7-2
CDR3 protein: CASSTDSSGNTIYF
CDR3 DNA: TGTGCCAGCAGCACCGACAGCTCTGGAAACACCATATATTTT

D gene: TRBD2
clone size: many
J gene: TRBJ2-7
V gene: TRBV6-5
CDR3 protein: CASMVIWTSGNEKYF
CDR3 DNA: TGTGCCAGCATGGTTATCTGGACTAGCGGAAACGAAAAGTACTTC

D gene: -
clone size: many
J gene: TRBJ2-1
V gene: TRBV14
CDR3 protein: CASSRGVISGPEQFF
CDR3 DNA: TGTGCCAGCAGCCGGGGGGTTATTAGCGGACCTGAGCAGTTCTTC

D gene: -
clone size: -
J gene: TRBJ2-2
V gene: TRBV6-5
CDR3 protein: CASKASPTGELFF
CDR3 DNA: TGTGCCAGCAAAGCCTCGCCCACCGGGGAGCTGTTTTTT

D gene: -
clone size: many
J gene: TRBJ1-3
V gene: TRBV5-4
CDR3 protein: CASSLGTAGNTIYF
CDR3 DNA: TGTGCCAGCAGCTTGGGGACTGCTGGAAACACCATATATTTT

D gene: TRBD1
clone size: many
J gene: TRBJ2-7
V gene: TRBV5-1
CDR3 protein: CASSLAGQQDYEQYF
CDR3 DNA: TGCGCCAGCAGCTTGGCGGGACAGCAGGACTACGAGCAGTACTTC

D gene: -
clone size: many
J gene: TRBJ1-1
V gene: TRBV6-1
CDR3 protein: CASSEGGAEAFF
CDR3 DNA: TGTGCCAGCAGTGAAGGGGGGGCTGAAGCTTTCTTT

D gene: TRBD2
clone size: many
J gene: TRBJ2-3
V gene: TRBV10-3
CDR3 protein: CASAGTSGPTDTQYF
CDR3 DNA: TGTGCCAGCGCCGGGACTAGCGGCCCCACAGATACGCAGTATTTT

D gene: -
clone size: many
J gene: TRBJ2-7
V gene: TRBV11-2
CDR3 protein: CASSSHRAEYEQYF
CDR3 DNA: TGTGCCAGCAGCTCCCACAGGGCTGAGTACGAGCAGTACTTC

D gene: -
clone size: many
J gene: TRBJ2-7
V gene: TRBV5-4
CDR3 protein: CASRNRDTQSYEQYF
CDR3 DNA: TGTGCCAGCAGGAACCGGGACACCCAATCCTACGAGCAGTACTTC

D gene: -
clone size: many
J gene: TRBJ2-2
V gene: TRBV19
CDR3 protein: CASSIEQAGHTGELFF
CDR3 DNA: TGTGCCAGTAGTATAGAACAGGCGGGGCACACCGGGGAGCTGTTTTTT

D gene: -
clone size: many
J gene: TRBJ2-4
V gene: TRBV29-1
CDR3 protein: CSVLQGPKNIQYF
CDR3 DNA: TGCAGCGTCTTGCAGGGGCCCAAAAACATTCAGTACTTC

D gene: -
clone size: many
J gene: TRBJ1-5
V gene: TRBV7-9
CDR3 protein: CASSSGEFGGRSNQPQHF
CDR3 DNA: TGTGCCAGCAGCTCTGGAGAGTTTGGAGGTCGTAGCAATCAGCCCCAGCATTTT

D gene: TRBD1
clone size: medium-sized
J gene: TRBJ1-1
V gene: TRBV11-1
CDR3 protein: CASSPDRANTEAFF
CDR3 DNA: TGTGCCAGCAGCCCGGACAGGGCGAACACTGAAGCTTTCTTT

D gene: TRBD2
clone size: many
J gene: TRBJ2-3
V gene: TRBV4-1
CDR3 protein: CASSQDVSGSTSENTQYF
CDR3 DNA: TGCGCCAGCAGCCAAGATGTTAGCGGGAGTACCTCGGAAAATACGCAGTATTTT

D gene: -
clone size: many
J gene: TRBJ2-3
V gene: TRBV11-3
CDR3 protein: CASSLGPLGPGGDTQYF
CDR3 DNA: TGTGCCAGCAGCTTAGGGCCCCTAGGACCCGGAGGAGATACGCAGTATTTT